One and the same sample provided the 2 T cell receptor beta chains below, sequenced in a study of blood T cell repertoires in COVID-19 (dated by TCRdb to the early 2020s). Library construction relied on the immunoSEQ multiplex PCR assay. Drawn from immuneACCESS, this table holds only the in-frame rearrangements with V and J called that TCRdb kept. Clones are partly lost; checked studies trace under half to an unresolved V gene and leave the rest unexplained. This sample comprises 250,000 to 300,000 clones, 89% of them detected only once. Approximately 2% of the sample is taken by the ten largest. Sequenced material: peripheral blood. The receptors come from a man in his fifties with acute or convalescent COVID-19.

The V gene is TRBV19, the J gene TRBJ2-1, with TRBD2 identical over 11 bases. This CDR3 is built from 18 residues. In germline, CDR1 is LNHDA, CDR2 SQIVND (reference sequence). The trim removed 4 bases at V and 1 base at J, leaving 9 bases unmatched. CDR3 protein: CASSTLVAGGRSYNEQFF. The CDR3 coding sequence is TGTGCCAGTAGTACCCTCGTAGCGGGGGGGCGTTCCTACAATGAGCAGTTCTTC.

The CDR3 region has the DNA TGTGCCAGTAGTAAGGAGGGCTCCTACAATGAGCAGTTCTTC. Translated, it gives CASSKEGSYNEQFF. The gene calls are TRBV19 and TRBJ2-1; a weak D match, TRBD2 (6 bases). The CDR3 has 14 amino acids. Trimming took 4 bases from V and 0 from J, leaving 7 bases between them. Germline loops: CDR1 LNHDA, CDR2 SQIVND (reference sequence).